The 9 T cell receptor beta chains below come from one sample, sequenced in a study of CD8+CD57+ T cells in acquired aplastic anemia. Patients who underwent sequencing had shown CD8+CD57+ cell expansion by flow cytometry. Genomic DNA, serving as template, underwent TCR beta VDJ and CDR3 profiling. TCRdb called the reads again in MiXCR, with one record for every CDR3 protein. The sample records about 98,000 distinct CDR3 sequences, approximately 73% being singletons. Sequencing input: sorted CD4+, CD8+, or CD8+CD57+ T cells (not recorded which) from PBMCs. These receptor sequences come from a human donor with aplastic anemia.

V usage is TRBV20-1 and J usage is TRBJ1-2; D not resolved. V was trimmed by 5 bases and J by 4 bases, leaving 11 bases between them. Looked up from germline, CDR1 is DFQATT and CDR2 is SNEGSKA (reference sequence). This CDR3 has 12 residues. The CDR3 nucleotides read TGCAGTGCTTCCTCCACTGGCTATGGCTACACCTTC. This translates into CSASSTGYGYTF.

This clonotype was seen a handful of times. The genes are TRBV7-9 and TRBJ1-2; weak D call: TRBD1 (6 bases). Between the trimmed V and J ends, which lost 5 bases and 2 bases, there was a span of 9 bases. The CDR3 spans 13 residues. Germline V lookup: CDR1 SEHNR, CDR2 FQNEAQ (reference sequence). The CDR3 DNA reads as TGTGCCAGCAGCGAGACAGGAAACTATGGCTACACCTTC. Its protein is CASSETGNYGYTF.

The chain has TRBV7-3 and TRBJ2-2; TRBD1 matches 9 bases. This CDR3 contains 14 residues. Losses at the gene ends were 4 bases for V and 7 bases for J; bases not matched to a gene: 4. Per the germline V gene, CDR1 is SGHTA and CDR2 is FQGTGA. The CDR3 here is CASSSQGANGELFF. The CDR3 nucleotides read TGTGCCAGCAGCTCACAGGGGGCGAACGGGGAGCTGTTTTTT.

The rearrangement joins TRBV20-1 to TRBJ1-1; weak D call: TRBD1 (5 bases). Between the trimmed V and J ends, which lost 4 bases and 7 bases, there was a span of 16 bases. The length of the CDR3 is 13 residues. The germline V gene has CDR1 DFQATT and CDR2 SNEGSKA (reference sequence). This chain's CDR3 is CSAKPGTVDEAFF. CDR3 sequence (DNA): TGCAGTGCTAAGCCCGGGACGGTCGATGAAGCTTTCTTT.

This clonotype was observed a few times. This sequence joins TRBV7-2 and TRBJ2-5; D is possibly TRBD2 (5 bases). CDR1 SGHTA and CDR2 FQGNSA come from the germline V gene. Trimming took 5 bases from V and 0 from J, leaving 7 bases between them. The CDR3 sequence is 13 residues long. CDR3 region: CASSRTYQETQYF. DNA for the CDR3: TGTGCCAGCAGCCGGACTTACCAAGAGACCCAGTACTTC.

V and J are TRBV19 and TRBJ2-1; D not resolved. CDR1 is LNHDA and CDR2 is SQIVND in the germline V gene (reference sequence). The CDR3 has 15 amino acids. The ends were cut back, 5 bases at V and 2 bases at J, with 13 bases in the middle. The CDR3 protein is CASSETPVTYNEQFF. In DNA, the CDR3 is TGTGCCAGTAGTGAGACACCAGTCACCTACAATGAGCAGTTCTTC.

J is TRBJ1-5 and V is TRBV20-1, with TRBD1 as a possible D gene (6 bases). Germline-derived CDR1 and CDR2 are DFQATT and SNEGSKA (reference sequence). Trimming left V 1 base short and J 7 bases short, with 17 bases between. This CDR3 comprises 15 residues. The CDR3 protein is CSARVSGRGNQPQHF. CDR3 DNA sequence: TGCAGTGCTAGAGTCAGTGGCAGGGGAAACCAGCCCCAGCATTTT.

The CDR3 here is CASSIGQAYEQYF. CDR3 nucleotides: TGTGCCAGTAGTATTGGTCAGGCCTACGAGCAGTACTTC. V and J are TRBV19 and TRBJ2-7; D ambiguous. The CDR3 spans 13 residues. Between the trimmed V and J ends, which lost 3 bases and 2 bases, there was a span of 8 bases. Germline V gene lookup returns CDR1 LNHDA and CDR2 SQIVND (reference sequence). The variable domain in full, completed from reference TRBV19 and TRBJ2-7, reads DGGITQSPKYLFRKEGQNVTLSCEQNLNHDAMYWYRQDPGQGLRLIYYSQIVNDFQKGDIAEGYSVSREKKESFPLTVTSAQKNPTAFYLCASSIGQAYEQYFGPGTRLTVT.

Here the CDR3 reads CASSDVRNTGELFF. CDR3 bases: TGTGCCAGCAGTGATGTCAGGAACACCGGGGAGCTGTTTTTT. The chain couples TRBV2 to TRBJ2-2; D remains unclear. This CDR3 is built from 14 residues. V shed 3 bases and J shed 1 base, with 6 bases lying between them. CDR1 is SNHLY and CDR2 is FYNNEI in the germline V gene.